These 25 T cell receptor beta chains came from one sample sequenced in a study of cytomegalovirus exposure and HLA in healthy donors. The PCR contained 60 Vbeta and 13 Jbeta primers. TCRdb's copy holds only in-frame clones and misses some; the assay was immunoSEQ multiplex PCR. The sample includes about 150,000 clones, over 70% seen only once; the top ten take over 3%. The source material was PBMCs. The receptors derive from a man aged 35 to 55 in good health and CMV-seronegative.

J is TRBJ1-5 and V is TRBV6-5; TRBD1 matches at 9 bases. V lost 6 bases to trimming and J lost 1 base; unmatched junction nucleotides: 4. The CDR3 is 15 residues long. Germline V gene lookup returns CDR1 MNHEY and CDR2 SVGAGI. CDR3 sequence reads: CASREQGASNQPQHF. The CDR3 DNA sequence: TGTGCCAGCAGGGAACAGGGGGCAAGCAATCAGCCCCAGCATTTT.

The chain is built from TRBV5-6 and TRBJ2-5, with D tentatively TRBD1 (6 bases). With 4 bases removed from V and 4 bases from J, the gap between germline ends came to 14 bases. The CDR3 sequence is 14 residues long. The V gene's germline CDR1 is SGHDT and CDR2 YYEEEE. CDR3: CASSGGASGETQYF. CDR3 nucleotides: TGTGCCAGCAGCGGGGGCGCGAGCGGAGAGACCCAGTACTTC.

The chain combines TRBV28 with TRBJ2-7, with a tentative D call TRBD1 (6 bases). Trimming cost V 3 bases and J 5 bases, with 11 bases left between them. There are 13 residues in the CDR3. CDR1 is MDHEN and CDR2 is SYDVKM in the germline V gene. The CDR3 region is CASSLGQRHEQYF. In DNA form, the CDR3 reads TGTGCCAGCAGTTTGGGACAACGCCACGAGCAGTACTTC.

The chain recombines TRBV9 with TRBJ2-2; 11 bases are shared with TRBD2. Germline CDR1 and CDR2: SGDLS and YYNGEE. This CDR3 has 16 amino acids. Losses at the gene ends were 3 bases for V and 7 bases for J; bases not matched to a gene: 8. CDR3: CASSGLSGGALGELFF. For the CDR3, the DNA is TGTGCCAGCAGCGGTCTTAGCGGGGGGGCCCTCGGGGAGCTGTTTTTT.

The J gene is TRBJ2-5, the V gene TRBV27, with 10 nucleotides matching TRBD2. The CDR3 is 16 residues long. V was pared by 4 bases and J by 5 bases, with 10 bases of the junction left unmatched. Germline assignment: CDR1 MNHEY and CDR2 SMNVEV (reference sequence). CDR3 in amino acids: CASSSGLADWAETQYF. In nucleotides, the CDR3 is TGTGCCAGCAGTTCCGGACTAGCGGATTGGGCCGAGACCCAGTACTTC.

This clone was counted only a few times. This chain joins TRBV12-5 and TRBJ2-7; D is perhaps TRBD1 (6 bases). The CDR3 covers 16 residues. Germline-derived CDR1 and CDR2 are LGHNT and FRNRAP. Trimming shortened V by 6 bases and J by 5 bases, and 23 bases separated the two germline ends. The CDR3: CASGRKPGREGDEQYF. The DNA for the CDR3 is TGTGCTAGTGGCCGGAAGCCGGGACGCGAGGGGGACGAGCAGTACTTC.

This clone was found once. The V call is TRBV5-1, the J call TRBJ2-5, with unresolved D. Germline V gene data show CDR1 as SGHRS and CDR2 as YFSETQ. The length of the CDR3 is 13 residues. The germline V and J ends were trimmed by 5 bases and 13 bases, with 21 bases remaining between them. This CDR3 is CASRVEQLGNPYF. The DNA for the CDR3 is TGCGCCAGCAGGGTGGAGCAGCTCGGTAATCCGTACTTC.

The chain employs TRBV10-1 and TRBJ2-1, with TRBD2 matching over 14 bases. This CDR3 has 18 residues. With V trimmed by 0 bases and J by 9 bases, 10 bases remained unmatched. Germline CDR1 and CDR2: WNHNN and SYGVQD (reference sequence). The CDR3 sequence: CASSESRGGLAGGCEQFF. Here the CDR3 DNA reads TGCGCCAGCAGTGAGTCGAGGGGCGGACTAGCGGGAGGTTGTGAGCAGTTCTTC.

The genes are TRBV15 and TRBJ2-5, with D perhaps matching TRBD1 (5 bases). Trimming cost V 5 bases and J 4 bases, with 8 bases left between them. CDR3 length: 12 amino acids. Germline-derived CDR1 and CDR2 are LNHNV and YYDKDF (reference sequence). The CDR3 DNA reads as TGTGCCACCAGCCCTCAGGGAGAGACCCAGTACTTC. It translates to CATSPQGETQYF.

The rearrangement uses TRBV11-3 and TRBJ2-5; D unresolved. The CDR3 loop spans 13 amino acids. Germline CDR1 and CDR2: SGHNT and YENEEA. V was cut by 5 bases and J by 4 bases, with 11 bases left in between. Here the CDR3 DNA reads TGTGCCAGCAGCGCCGAGGCCCCAGAGACCCAGTACTTC. This sequence encodes CASSAEAPETQYF.

CDR3 residues: CASSLTTSGSSNEQFF. For the CDR3, the DNA is TGTGCCAGCAGTCTTACGACTAGCGGGAGTAGCAATGAGCAGTTCTTC. The chain employs TRBV6-6 and TRBJ2-1; 12 nucleotides agree with TRBD2. Germline assignment: CDR1 MNHNY and CDR2 SVGAGI (reference sequence). This CDR3 is built from 16 residues. J gave up 6 bases and V 5 bases, and 8 bases lay outside the gene matches.

The rearrangement links TRBV5-1 to TRBJ2-5; D may be TRBD2 (6 bases). Trimming took off 2 bases at V and 5 bases at J, with 19 bases between the two ends. The CDR3 is made up of 16 amino acids. From germline, CDR1 is SGHRS and CDR2 YFSETQ. The CDR3 nucleotides are TGCGCCAGCAGCTTCGGGTCCTCCAACCGGGGGGAGACCCAGTACTTC. The encoded protein is CASSFGSSNRGETQYF.

The rearrangement links TRBV7-2 to TRBJ2-5; 10 positions agree with TRBD2. This CDR3 spans 15 amino acids. The trim removed 0 bases at V and 9 bases at J, leaving 7 bases unmatched. CDR1 is SGHTA and CDR2 is FQGNSA in the germline V gene. In nucleotides, the CDR3 is TGTGCCAGCAGCTTAGCGGCTAGCGGGAGTAGGCCCCAGTACTTC. Its translation is CASSLAASGSRPQYF.

J is TRBJ1-4 and V is TRBV2, with D perhaps TRBD1 (6 bases). Trimming left V 6 bases short and J 7 bases short, with 9 bases between. CDR3 length: 12 amino acids. Germline lookup yields CDR1 SNHLY and CDR2 FYNNEI. CDR3 sequence reads: CASSRDIEKLFF. The CDR3 region has the DNA TGTGCCAGCAGCCGGGACATTGAAAAACTGTTTTTT.

The chain employs TRBV30 and TRBJ2-5; TRBD2 matches at 10 bases. Looked up from germline, CDR1 is GTSNPN and CDR2 is SVGIG (reference sequence). The length of the CDR3 is 11 residues. J lost 10 bases, V lost 4 bases, and 3 bases had no gene match. The chain's CDR3 is CAWTSGRVQYF. The CDR3 region has the DNA TGTGCCTGGACTAGCGGGAGAGTCCAGTACTTC.

The V call is TRBV7-8, the J call TRBJ2-3, with 12 bases identical to TRBD2. Trimming took 0 bases from V and 0 from J; bases not matched to a gene: 1. The CDR3 consists of 17 residues. In germline, CDR1 is SGHVS, CDR2 FQNEAQ. CDR3: CASSLAGTSGSTDTQYF. DNA for the CDR3: TGTGCCAGCAGCTTAGCCGGGACTAGCGGGAGCACAGATACGCAGTATTTT.

V gene TRBV13 combines with J gene TRBJ2-5, with a weak D call TRBD2 (6 bases). The CDR3 loop spans 14 amino acids. Trimming took off 1 base at V and 3 bases at J, with 9 bases between the two ends. Germline CDR1 reads PRHDT; CDR2 reads FYEKMQ (reference sequence). CDR3 sequence reads: CASSLAGGEETQYF. CDR3 in DNA: TGTGCCAGCAGCTTAGCCGGCGGGGAAGAGACCCAGTACTTC. Drawing the rest from reference TRBV13 and TRBJ2-5, the complete variable domain is AAGVIQSPRHLIKEKRETATLKCYPIPRHDTVYWYQQGPGQDPQFLISFYEKMQSDKGSIPDRFSAQQFSDYHSELNMSSLELGDSALYFCASSLAGGEETQYFGPGTRLLVL.

Concerning this clone: Other DNA sequences within the sample encode an identical CDR3. J is TRBJ1-4 and V is TRBV29-1, with TRBD1 identical over 8 bases. The CDR3 has 17 residues. Trimming took 6 bases from V and 1 from J; bases not matched to a gene: 13. Germline values: CDR1 SQVTM, CDR2 ANQGSEA. The CDR3 DNA is TGCAGCGTGGGACCCGGGACAGGAGACCGAACTAATGAAAAACTGTTTTTT. Its translation: CSVGPGTGDRTNEKLFF.

The rearrangement uses TRBV5-4 and TRBJ1-1; 8 nucleotides agree with TRBD1. Germline V gives CDR1 SGHNT, CDR2 YYREEE (reference sequence). This CDR3 contains 16 residues. V was clipped by 1 base and J by 4 bases; unmatched bases: 9. CDR3 protein: CASSLPPTGAGTEAFF. The CDR3 nucleotides are TGTGCCAGCAGCTTGCCACCGACAGGGGCGGGCACTGAAGCTTTCTTT.

The rearrangement joins TRBV28 to TRBJ2-7; 10 bases are shared with TRBD2. This CDR3 region has 15 residues. Germline CDR1 reads MDHEN; CDR2 reads SYDVKM. J gave up 0 bases and V 5 bases, and 4 bases lay outside the gene matches. The CDR3 here is CASSPTSGVSYEQYF. The DNA of the CDR3 is TGTGCCAGCAGTCCAACTAGCGGGGTCTCCTACGAGCAGTACTTC.

The gene calls are TRBV7-2 and TRBJ1-5; 8 bases fit TRBD1. This CDR3 has 15 residues. Germline V CDR1 and CDR2: SGHTA, FQGNSA. With V trimmed by 5 bases and J by 4 bases, 7 bases remained unmatched. The CDR3 coding sequence is TGTGCCAGCAGCCTAGACAGGGGACGAAATCAGCCCCAGCATTTT. It translates to CASSLDRGRNQPQHF.

The chain is built from TRBV14 and TRBJ2-1; 7 nucleotides line up with TRBD2. V was pared by 6 bases and J by 4 bases, with 12 bases of the junction left unmatched. This CDR3 contains 16 residues. Germline CDR1 is SGHDN and CDR2 is FVKESK. The CDR3 loop reads CASRGNSGSRYNEQFF. In nucleotides, the CDR3 is TGTGCCAGCAGGGGTAATAGCGGGTCAAGGTACAATGAGCAGTTCTTC.

The chain recombines TRBV30 with TRBJ2-1, with 9 bases identical to TRBD2. CDR3 length: 13 amino acids. Germline loops: CDR1 GTSNPN, CDR2 SVGIG (reference sequence). V was pared by 1 base and J by 8 bases, with 3 bases of the junction left unmatched. CDR3: CAWSAAGGYEQFF. The DNA of the CDR3 is TGTGCCTGGAGTGCGGCGGGGGGGTATGAGCAGTTCTTC.

The rearrangement uses TRBV4-1 and TRBJ2-5; 9 nucleotides align to TRBD1. CDR3 length equals 17 residues. V lost 0 bases to trimming and J lost 3 bases; unmatched junction nucleotides: 8. Germline CDR1 MGHRA, CDR2 YSYEKL. CDR3 region: CASSQEPPGQGEETQYF. The CDR3 DNA sequence: TGCGCCAGCAGCCAAGAGCCTCCGGGACAGGGTGAAGAGACCCAGTACTTC.

This clone has just one count. The chain has TRBV29-1 and TRBJ1-2, with no clear D. This CDR3 has 12 amino acids. Trimming took 4 bases from V and 2 from J, leaving 8 bases between them. CDR1 is SQVTM and CDR2 is ANQGSEA in the germline V gene. The CDR3 here is CSVGPENYGYTF. CDR3 coding DNA: TGCAGCGTTGGGCCCGAAAACTATGGCTACACCTTC.